Detailed here is one TCR beta chain. The data originate from a study of blood T cell repertoires in COVID-19. Study details: Sites across the United States, Italy and Spain contributed samples from acute and convalescent COVID-19. Nucleic acid was either cDNA or gDNA, and it came from T cells, B-cell-depleted T cells, or PBMCs.

Under the authors' procedure: Cell counts per sample came from amplifying reference gene primers. The method was immunoSEQ multiplex PCR; TCRdb's version includes in-frame clones alone and lacks a portion of them. That table supplies the V and J calls and clone size; D and trimming were determined from the DNA. This table has around 500,000 clones, roughly 85% appearing once. This CDR3 is 12 amino acids long. Trimming cost V 8 bases and J 4 bases, with 8 bases left between them. Germline loops: CDR1 KGHDR, CDR2 SFDVKD. V usage is TRBV24-1 and J usage is TRBJ1-5; TRBD1 might be the D (6 bases). This receptor was taken from a human donor in a cohort sampled during active COVID-19. Sequencing used peripheral blood. CDR3 sequence reads: CATNRDNQPQHF. In DNA form, the CDR3 reads TGTGCCACCAACAGGGATAATCAGCCCCAGCATTTT.